This passage covers 20 T cell receptor beta chains from one sample sequenced in a study of CXCR3-negative and CXCR3-positive naive CD8 T cells (dated by TCRdb to about 2019). This sample was sequenced with a NextSeq 550. The Human TCR Profiling Kit (MiLaboratory) was used to prepare UMI-labeled 5' RACE TRB cDNA libraries. TCRdb reprocessed the sequencing reads and holds a single record per CDR3 protein sequence, with no DNA. This sample's table has entries for about 8,000 distinct CDR3 sequences. 1.1% of the sample is in the top ten clones. Specimen: naive CXCR3- CD8+ T cells from blood. The meaning of the sample's cell subset or site label: CD45RO-CCR7+CD27+CD95- naive CD8+ T cells lacking CXCR3 (TNR3-). The receptors here all came from a human donor in good health. Some clones in this sample may be carry-over from other donors' samples.

According to its frequency, this clonotype is medium-sized. The CDR3 spells CSARAGVRQETQYF. The chain combines TRBV20-1 with TRBJ2-5; as DNA is missing, the TRBD2 call by TCRdb cannot be tested. The CDR3 is 14 residues long. CDR1 and CDR2 from the germline V gene are DFQATT and SNEGSKA (reference sequence).

The gene calls are TRBV6-6 and TRBJ2-5; there is no DNA to check the TCRdb D call of TRBD2. Germline CDR1 is MNHNY and CDR2 is SVGAGI (reference sequence). The CDR3 sequence is 15 residues long. The CDR3 loop is CASSYSRLAQETQYF.

This clonotype counts as medium-sized (0.01 to 0.1%) by frequency. V gene TRBV18 combines with J gene TRBJ2-7; no DNA is available, so the TRBD1 call from TCRdb remains unchecked. CDR1 and CDR2 (germline): KGHSH, LQKENI. The CDR3 has 17 amino acids. The CDR3: CASSHGGTDGPFYEQYF. Full variable domain (rest looked up from reference TRBV18 and TRBJ2-7): NAGVMQNPRHLVRRRGQEARLRCSPMKGHSHVYWYRQLPEEGLKFMVYLQKENIIDESGMPKERFSAEFPKEGPSILRIQQVVRGDSAAYFCASSHGGTDGPFYEQYFGPGTRLTVT.

Judged by frequency, this clonotype is medium-sized. The gene calls are TRBV29-1 and TRBJ1-1. The CDR3 covers 12 residues. Germline-derived CDR1 and CDR2 are SQVTM and ANQGSEA. CDR3: CSVARGNTEAFF.

This clonotype counts as medium-sized by frequency. J is TRBJ2-7 and V is TRBV11-2. Per germline, CDR1 SGHAT and CDR2 FQNNGV. This CDR3 is built from 14 residues. The CDR3 sequence is CAVPGGSSSYEQYF.

The rearrangement joins TRBV4-1 to TRBJ2-3; TCRdb gives TRBD1 as the D gene, but with no DNA this cannot be confirmed. Looked up from germline, CDR1 is MGHRA and CDR2 is YSYEKL. This CDR3 spans 17 amino acids. This chain's CDR3 is CASSQDNGGASADTQYF.

This chain connects TRBV6-6 to TRBJ2-2. The CDR3 is 11 residues long. Germline V gene lookup returns CDR1 MNHNY and CDR2 SVGAGI (reference sequence). The CDR3 sequence: CASTGPGELFF.

The rearrangement uses TRBV29-1 and TRBJ2-1; TCRdb's D gene call, TRBD2, goes unchecked for lack of DNA. This CDR3 spans 12 amino acids. In germline, CDR1 is SQVTM, CDR2 ANQGSEA. CDR3 sequence: CSVVLADNEQFF.

According to its frequency, this clonotype is medium-sized. J is TRBJ1-5 and V is TRBV7-9. CDR1 and CDR2 from the germline V gene are SEHNR and FQNEAQ (reference sequence). The length of the CDR3 is 13 residues. The CDR3 sequence is CASTNYSNQPQHF.

The chain links TRBV19 to TRBJ2-1. The V gene's germline CDR1 is LNHDA and CDR2 SQIVND (reference sequence). The CDR3 spans 16 residues. CDR3 protein: CASSIVLTNSYNEQFF.

The chain uses TRBV6-2 or TRBV6-3 and TRBJ2-1; lacking DNA, the TRBD1 call made by TCRdb goes unchecked. Per germline, CDR1 MNHEY and CDR2 SVGEGT. The CDR3 spans 15 residues. This chain's CDR3 is CASTPWGQQNNEQFF.

This clonotype is classed as medium-sized by frequency. The gene calls are TRBV7-9 and TRBJ2-5; TCRdb lists TRBD2, though no DNA is available to test this call. CDR3 length: 14 amino acids. CDR1 is SEHNR, CDR2 FQNEAQ, per germline (reference sequence). The CDR3 spells CASSPRLAPETQYF.

This clonotype ranks as medium-sized in terms of frequency. The rearrangement links TRBV7-9 to TRBJ1-2; the TCRdb D gene call, TRBD1, has no DNA to confirm it. Germline loops: CDR1 SEHNR, CDR2 FQNEAQ (reference sequence). This CDR3 contains 14 residues. CDR3 residues: CASSLEEGDYGYTF.

Its frequency marks this clonotype as medium-sized. The chain combines TRBV7-9 with TRBJ1-1. Germline CDR1 is SEHNR and CDR2 is FQNEAQ (reference sequence). This CDR3 region has 12 residues. This chain's CDR3 is CASSLTAGEAFF.

The chain couples TRBV29-1 to TRBJ2-3; TCRdb calls TRBD2, which cannot be checked without DNA. This CDR3 region has 17 residues. Germline values: CDR1 SQVTM, CDR2 ANQGSEA. CDR3 amino acids: CSVPKGDSGTARDTQYF.

This clonotype shows up as medium-sized by frequency. The J gene is TRBJ2-7, the V gene TRBV3-1. The CDR3 extends over 15 amino acids. Per the germline V gene, CDR1 is LGHDT and CDR2 is YNNKEL (reference sequence). The CDR3 protein is CASSQGPGLIYEQYF.

This clonotype is classed as medium-sized by frequency. The chain has TRBV25-1 and TRBJ2-1; with no DNA, the TCRdb D assignment of TRBD2 cannot be verified. Germline CDR1 is MGHDK and CDR2 is SYGVNS. The CDR3 consists of 15 residues. The CDR3 is CASSRVAGGIDEQFF.

This chain connects TRBV10-3 to TRBJ2-7; without DNA, the TCRdb call of TRBD2 cannot be checked. The CDR3 covers 12 residues. CDR1 and CDR2 (germline): ENHRY, SYGVKD. This CDR3 is CAIRGISTEQYF.

This clonotype is identified as medium-sized from frequency. V usage is TRBV29-1 and J usage is TRBJ1-2. The CDR3 has 15 amino acids. Germline values: CDR1 SQVTM, CDR2 ANQGSEA. The CDR3 reads CSVDLGQGSQGGYTF.

Measured by frequency, this clonotype is medium-sized. V is TRBV12-3 or TRBV12-4 and J is TRBJ2-2. CDR3 length equals 12 residues. The CDR3 here is CASSPDAGELFF.